This TCR beta chain was recorded in a study of OX40 agonist ivuxolimab in advanced cancers. Looking at the study overall: Ivuxolimab was an agonistic, fully human IgG2 monoclonal antibody directed against OX40 (CD134), a costimulatory receptor. Intravenous ivuxolimab was administered to patients every 2 weeks at six dose levels: 0.01, 0.1, 0.3, 1.5, 3 and 10 mg/kg. Among the 52 dose-escalation patients, about 19 had hepatocellular carcinoma, about 15 melanoma, 9 renal cell carcinoma and 9 head and neck cancer. In the dose-escalation cohort, roughly 80% of patients were male, and the mean age was around 60 years, with a range of about 23 to 90. Prior anti-PD-1, anti-PD-L1 or anti-CTLA-4 therapy was permitted, and approximately 41% of dose-escalation patients had received checkpoint inhibitors. Partial responses occurred in three dose-escalation patients, of whom one had hepatocellular carcinoma and two had cutaneous melanoma. The point of sequencing TCRbeta in the periphery was to test whether ivuxolimab changed TCR sequence diversity and drove clonal T-cell expansion. The paper reports the monotherapy dose-escalation portion (N of about 47 patients) of the phase I ivuxolimab trial. On the study overall, not on this receptor specifically: At doses from 0.1 to 3.0 mg/kg, clonal expansion was seen in both CD4+ and CD8+ blood T cells between baseline and week 6. Low levels of normalized T-cell clonal expansion were also seen in some nonresponding patients. The antigen specificity of the peripheral T cells that underwent clonal expansion was not determined. After ivuxolimab, CD8+ T cells had more expanded clones than CD4+ T cells on average. Partial responders in the 0.1-3.0 mg/kg groups had among the lowest normalized peripheral clonal expansion, especially among CD8+ T cells.

Remarks on this clone: This receptor's antigen is unknown. No base quality values were provided; no much bigger clone lies one nucleotide off.

Measured from the cysteine to the phenylalanine, the CDR3 is 15 residues long. The only DNA kept is the CDR3, 45 bases in frame from the first base. V sheds 0 bases and J sheds 1 base, leaving 10 bases between their ends. The CDR1 and CDR2 encoded by the germline V gene are SGHRS and YFSETQ. The trial excluded patients who had a history of autoimmune disease or who were on systemic immunosuppression. In every dose cohort, peripheral blood was drawn for TCR sequencing at baseline, cycle 4 day 1, and cycle 7 day 1. The samples were taken from a phase I, first-in-human, multicenter, open-label dose-escalation trial of ivuxolimab. The trial enrolled adults with locally advanced or metastatic head and neck squamous cell, hepatocellular, melanoma or renal cell carcinoma. Before TCR sequencing, CD4+ T cells and CD8+ T cells from peripheral blood were sorted into separate populations. Genomic DNA was extracted from sorted cells for sequencing of the TCRbeta CDR3 region. TCRbeta CDR3 regions were sequenced using the immunoSEQ Assay. This immuneACCESS table, as held by TCRdb, lists in-frame sequences with V and J called but not all clones. Of the missing ones, under half trace to an unresolved V gene in checked studies; the others have no known cause. The sample yields 60,000 to 95,000 clones; about 88% were counted once. The ten largest clones capture over 0.3% of the sample.

Recombination linked TRBV5-1 to TRBJ1-1, with a weak D call of TRBD1 (5 bases match). Sequencing used CD4+ or CD8+ T cells sorted from blood, obtained in a trial of the OX40 agonist ivuxolimab. The sequence was collected from an adult with an advanced solid tumor such as melanoma, head and neck, liver or kidney cancer. The DNA sequence is TGCGCCAGCAGCTTGGCAGGGCCCAAGAACACTGAAGCTTTCTTT. This encodes CASSLAGPKNTEAFF.